This T cell receptor (beta chain) was recorded in a study of T cell responses to AZD1222 COVID-19 vaccine. About the research overall: Some second doses came at about 4 weeks and others at about 12 weeks; these were pooled.

As for this clone: What it binds is not known.

General study findings and limits: Donors in the cohort were predominantly white British and more often female, and clonal diversity was possibly underestimated. CD4 TCRs covered the whole spike, strongest at regions 160-218 and 743-854.

The length of the CDR3 is 13 residues. Trimming cost V 1 base and J 0 bases, with 3 bases left between them. Germline values: CDR1 SGHTA, CDR2 FQGTGA. The table came from immunoSEQ multiplex PCR; TCRdb's copy has only in-frame clones and leaves some out. Here the sample spans roughly 80,000 clones, 85% to 90% being singletons. This material consisted of peripheral blood, taken on day 0 of AZD1222 vaccination. This TCR was sampled from an adult in good health. This chain connects TRBV7-3 to TRBJ1-1; unclear D gene. The CDR3 region is CASSLIVNTEAFF. DNA for the CDR3: TGTGCCAGCAGCTTAATAGTGAACACTGAAGCTTTCTTT.